The clone carrying this T cell receptor (beta chain) appeared many times. Its antigen remains unknown. What was amplified from RNA transcripts were TCR beta CDR3 regions. The HTBI primer set served for first-round RT-PCR of the TCR CDR3. In TCRdb, the multiplex PCR reads were re-called with MiXCR into one record per CDR3 protein. The data contain under 350,000 distinct CDR3 sequences, less than 30% of them singletons. These data come from a study of T cells in Graves' hyperthyroidism and ophthalmopathy. Study-level information: The blood sample was taken at first diagnosis, before treatment began. Whole-study findings and limits: Ophthalmopathy and stable hyperthyroidism were told apart by a 13 V-J model. In blood, most of the thyroid clonotypes expanded above 0.001 were also present.

The V gene's germline CDR1 is MNHNS and CDR2 SASEGT. V lost 9 bases and J lost 3, with 12 bases in between. The CDR3 is 13 residues long. The study left out patients who had uncontrolled infection, other autoimmune disease, pregnancy or lactation. Sequencing input: blood. The sequence was obtained from a man aged 35 to 55 with Graves' hyperthyroidism that later progressed to Graves' ophthalmopathy. The chain employs TRBV6-1 and TRBJ1-5, with unresolved D. The CDR3 region is CASITEVNQPQHF. In DNA form, the CDR3 reads TGTGCCAGTATAACAGAAGTCAATCAGCCCCAGCATTTT.